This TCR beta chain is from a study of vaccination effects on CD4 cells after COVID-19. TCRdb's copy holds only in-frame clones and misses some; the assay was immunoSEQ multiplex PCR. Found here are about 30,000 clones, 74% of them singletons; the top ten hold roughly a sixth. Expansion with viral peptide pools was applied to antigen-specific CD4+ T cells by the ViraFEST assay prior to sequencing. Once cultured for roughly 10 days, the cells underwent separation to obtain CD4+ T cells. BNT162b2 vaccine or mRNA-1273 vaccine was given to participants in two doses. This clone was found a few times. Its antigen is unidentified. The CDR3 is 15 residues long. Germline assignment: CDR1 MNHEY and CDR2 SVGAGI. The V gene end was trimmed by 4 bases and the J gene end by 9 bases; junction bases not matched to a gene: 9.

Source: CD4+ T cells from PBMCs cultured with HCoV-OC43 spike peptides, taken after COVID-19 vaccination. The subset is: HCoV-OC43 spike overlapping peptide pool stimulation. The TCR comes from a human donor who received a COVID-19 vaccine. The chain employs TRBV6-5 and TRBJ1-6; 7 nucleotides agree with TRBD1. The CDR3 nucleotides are TGTGCCAGCAGTTGGGGACAGATTGGACGTTCACCCCTCCACTTT. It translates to CASSWGQIGRSPLHF.